The 23 T cell receptor beta chains presented below share a single source sample, sequenced in a study of a mutant IDH1 vaccine in newly diagnosed glioma. Time point: week 23, last vaccination. The vaccine gave 300 ug of a 20-mer mutant IDH1 peptide subcutaneously per dose. Profiling relied on immunoSEQ multiplex PCR, and the TCRdb table lists in-frame clones only, not all of them. The data contain approximately 41,000 clones, roughly 90% of them singletons. No antigens are known for them. This material consisted of PBMCs, taken from a glioma patient whose treatment included an IDH1 peptide vaccine. These receptors originate from a man in his fifties with glioma.

The genes are TRBV7-2 and TRBJ1-5; 7 bases are shared with TRBD1. Germline trimming cut 6 bases from V and 3 bases from J; bases unmatched to any gene: 8. The CDR3 is 15 residues long. Germline V gene sequence: CDR1 SGHTA, CDR2 FQGNSA. The CDR3: CASSPGGVPNQPQHF. Here the CDR3 DNA reads TGTGCCAGCAGTCCAGGGGGGGTCCCCAATCAGCCCCAGCATTTT.

This chain joins TRBV5-4 and TRBJ2-1, with D possibly matching TRBD1 (5 bases). The CDR3 covers 16 residues. Trimming cost V 0 bases and J 4 bases, with 14 bases left between them. The V gene's germline CDR1 is SGHNT and CDR2 YYREEE (reference sequence). CDR3 sequence (DNA): TGTGCCAGCAGCTTGGAGGCAGGGCTTCCGTACAATGAGCAGTTCTTC. Encoded protein: CASSLEAGLPYNEQFF.

This chain links TRBV29-1 with TRBJ1-5; D is possibly TRBD1 (6 bases). Germline CDR1 and CDR2: SQVTM and ANQGSEA. This CDR3 is built from 11 residues. V dropped 8 bases and J dropped 5 bases, with 10 bases sitting between them. The CDR3 DNA is TGCAGCACCCACAGGGATCAGCCCCAGCATTTT. Translating gives CSTHRDQPQHF.

This clone turned up a few times. This chain links TRBV4-3 with TRBJ2-1; D perhaps matches TRBD1 (5 bases). Per the germline V gene, CDR1 is LGHNA and CDR2 is YSLEER. CDR3 length: 13 amino acids. Deletions cut 4 bases from V and 8 bases from J, with 12 bases between. CDR3 nucleotide sequence: TGCGCCAGCAGCCCGGACATATCTCATGAGCAGTTCTTC. Translation gives CASSPDISHEQFF.

The V gene is TRBV2, the J gene TRBJ1-4; 9 bases map to TRBD1. This CDR3 region has 19 residues. CDR1 is SNHLY and CDR2 is FYNNEI in the germline V gene. J lost 1 base, V lost 6 bases, and 15 bases had no gene match. As DNA, the CDR3 is TGTGCCAGCAGACGTTCCGGGACAGGGTTCGGAGGAACTAATGAAAAACTGTTTTTT. It encodes CASRRSGTGFGGTNEKLFF.

The chain uses TRBV10-3 and TRBJ1-5; D may be TRBD1 (6 bases). This CDR3 is built from 12 residues. The germline gives CDR1 ENHRY, CDR2 SYGVKD. V gave up 10 bases and J gave up 4 bases, with 11 bases separating them. CDR3 nucleotide sequence: TGTGCCACCTCAAGGGGGAATCAGCCCCAGCATTTT. Its protein is CATSRGNQPQHF.

This clone was recorded once. This chain uses TRBV6-4 with TRBJ2-1; D is perhaps TRBD2 (6 bases). The length of the CDR3 is 14 residues. Germline CDR1 and CDR2: MRHNA and SNTAGT. The V end was cut by 4 bases, the J end by 9 bases, with 16 bases between. CDR3 nucleotide sequence: TGTGCCAGCAGTGCAGGCGGGGAATATGCTGAGCAGTTCTTC. This gives the protein CASSAGGEYAEQFF.

This chain uses TRBV7-6 with TRBJ1-2, with D tentatively TRBD1 (5 bases). The CDR3 loop spans 14 amino acids. CDR1 is SGHVS and CDR2 is FNYEAQ in the germline V gene. V was trimmed by 5 bases and J by 6 bases, leaving 16 bases between them. The CDR3 is CASSPRGGGNGYTF. The CDR3 region has the DNA TGTGCCAGCAGCCCGCGTGGGGGGGGGAATGGCTACACCTTC.

The chain employs TRBV2 and TRBJ2-7; no clear D. The CDR3 covers 14 residues. V lost 3 bases, J lost 3 bases, and 12 bases lay in between. CDR1 is SNHLY, CDR2 FYNNEI, per germline. In DNA, the CDR3 is TGTGCCAGCAGTGACGATCCCCCCGGCTACGAGCAGTACTTC. It yields the protein CASSDDPPGYEQYF.

The chain uses TRBV11-3 and TRBJ1-4; TRBD1 might be the D (5 bases). The CDR3 covers 15 residues. Germline V gene lookup returns CDR1 SGHNT and CDR2 YENEEA. Trimming took 1 base from V and 14 from J, leaving 20 bases between them. The CDR3 nucleotides read TGTGCCAGCAGCTTAGTTTGCTTGCGGGGCCTTTCTCTGTTTTTT. Protein sequence: CASSLVCLRGLSLFF.

The V and J genes are TRBV6-5 and TRBJ1-5; possibly TRBD1 for D (6 bases). Germline V gene sequence: CDR1 MNHEY, CDR2 SVGAGI. The CDR3 runs 15 residues. The V gene lost 5 bases and the J gene lost 1 base, with 12 bases spanning the gap. This CDR3 reads CASSPGAGSNQPQHF. Written as DNA, the CDR3 is TGTGCCAGCAGTCCAGGGGCAGGGAGCAATCAGCCCCAGCATTTT.

The V call is TRBV6-5, the J call TRBJ2-7; D unresolved. Germline CDR1 reads MNHEY; CDR2 reads SVGAGI. V lost 2 bases and J lost 4, with 9 bases in between. The CDR3 consists of 13 residues. Here the CDR3 reads CASSYPGIYEQYF. In DNA form, the CDR3 reads TGTGCCAGCAGTTACCCAGGCATTTACGAGCAGTACTTC.

The chain joins TRBV5-8 to TRBJ2-7; a weak D match, TRBD2 (5 bases). Trimming pared 4 bases from V and 2 bases from J, leaving 16 bases between. Germline assignment: CDR1 SGHTS and CDR2 YDEGEE. CDR3 length equals 15 residues. The CDR3 bases are TGTGCCAGCAGCCTAGCCCAATCCTTTACCTACGAGCAGTACTTC. It codes for CASSLAQSFTYEQYF.

The CDR3, as DNA: TGTGCCAGCAGCCTTGATAGGGGGGGATACAATGAGCAGTTCTTC. Translation gives CASSLDRGGYNEQFF. The chain is built from TRBV9 and TRBJ2-1; D might be TRBD2 (7 bases). V lost 4 bases to trimming and J lost 4 bases, with 15 bases between them. From germline, CDR1 is SGDLS and CDR2 YYNGEE. The CDR3 runs 15 residues.

The rearrangement uses TRBV4-3 and TRBJ2-1, with TRBD1 matching 7 bases. J lost 7 bases, V lost 1 base, and 22 bases had no gene match. The CDR3 contains 20 residues. The germline V gene has CDR1 LGHNA and CDR2 YSLEER. This chain's CDR3 is CASSQGRLDEDRTSDNEQFF. The DNA of the CDR3 is TGCGCCAGCAGCCAAGGCCGTCTAGATGAGGACAGGACATCGGATAATGAGCAGTTCTTC.

The chain couples TRBV5-6 to TRBJ1-1; D unresolved. Germline CDR1 reads SGHDT; CDR2 reads YYEEEE. Trimming removed 1 base at V and 1 base at J, with 11 bases between. There are 15 residues in the CDR3. The CDR3, as DNA: TGTGCCAGCAGCTTGCTCCCAACACAGAACACTGAAGCTTTCTTT. Protein sequence: CASSLLPTQNTEAFF.

Judged by abundance, this clone is medium-sized. The J gene is TRBJ2-7, the V gene TRBV11-2; 8 bases agree with TRBD1. CDR3 length: 14 amino acids. Germline V lookup: CDR1 SGHAT, CDR2 FQNNGV. Trimming at V came to 3 bases and at J to 3 bases, leaving 4 bases not matched to a gene. The CDR3: CASSLVTGGYEQYF. CDR3 DNA: TGTGCCAGCAGCTTGGTTACAGGGGGCTACGAGCAGTACTTC.

This clone was detected only once. The chain has TRBV14 and TRBJ2-7, with 14 positions matching TRBD2. Per germline, CDR1 SGHDN and CDR2 FVKESK. J gave up 4 bases and V 4 bases, and 6 bases lay outside the gene matches. The CDR3 has 16 amino acids. In DNA, the CDR3 is TGTGCCAGCAGCCCGGGACTAGCGGGAGCGTGGTACGAGCAGTACTTC. This codes for CASSPGLAGAWYEQYF.

This sequence joins TRBV5-4 and TRBJ2-1, with 10 bases aligning to TRBD2. With V trimmed by 4 bases and J by 2 bases, 12 bases remained unmatched. Per germline, CDR1 SGHNT and CDR2 YYREEE (reference sequence). CDR3 length equals 18 residues. This CDR3 is CASSRLAGVPRPYNEQFF. The CDR3 region has the DNA TGTGCCAGCAGCCGACTAGCGGGCGTCCCCCGCCCCTACAATGAGCAGTTCTTC.

This chain connects TRBV30 to TRBJ2-1; 14 nucleotides align to TRBD2. After removal of 0 bases from V and 8 bases from J, the junction contained 3 bases not matched to a gene. The CDR3 is 15 amino acids. Per the germline V gene, CDR1 is GTSNPN and CDR2 is SVGIG (reference sequence). In DNA form, the CDR3 reads TGTGCCTGGAGTGTAGGGACTAGCGGGAGACATGAGCAGTTCTTC. Translating it yields CAWSVGTSGRHEQFF.

The chain employs TRBV18 and TRBJ1-1, with D maybe TRBD1 (6 bases). Germline-derived CDR1 and CDR2 are KGHSH and LQKENI. This CDR3 contains 17 residues. Trimming stripped 5 bases from V and 4 bases from J, with 23 bases between. Written as DNA, the CDR3 is TGTGCCAGCTCATCTAACAGGGACCGTCGGGGTAGCACTGAAGCTTTCTTT. Its protein product is CASSSNRDRRGSTEAFF. Complete variable domain (other parts from reference TRBV18 and TRBJ1-1): NAGVMQNPRHLVRRRGQEARLRCSPMKGHSHVYWYRQLPEEGLKFMVYLQKENIIDESGMPKERFSAEFPKEGPSILRIQQVVRGDSAAYFCASSSNRDRRGSTEAFFGQGTRLTVV.

The CDR3 protein is CASSETRGGGNTQYF. Written as DNA, the CDR3 is TGTGCCAGCAGCGAGACCCGGGGGGGCGGAAATACGCAGTATTTT. This chain joins TRBV5-8 and TRBJ2-3; TRBD2 agrees at 8 bases. The germline V gene encodes CDR1 SGHTS and CDR2 YDEGEE. Unmatched junction bases numbered 11, after V lost 4 bases and J lost 7 bases. CDR3 length equals 15 residues.

This chain connects TRBV4-1 to TRBJ1-1; 8 bases are shared with TRBD1. From germline, CDR1 is MGHRA and CDR2 YSYEKL. There are 15 residues in the CDR3. J lost 7 bases, V lost 2 bases, and 9 bases had no gene match. This chain's CDR3 is CASSQQTGAVIEAFF. The CDR3 DNA sequence: TGCGCCAGCAGCCAACAGACAGGGGCGGTTATTGAAGCTTTCTTT.